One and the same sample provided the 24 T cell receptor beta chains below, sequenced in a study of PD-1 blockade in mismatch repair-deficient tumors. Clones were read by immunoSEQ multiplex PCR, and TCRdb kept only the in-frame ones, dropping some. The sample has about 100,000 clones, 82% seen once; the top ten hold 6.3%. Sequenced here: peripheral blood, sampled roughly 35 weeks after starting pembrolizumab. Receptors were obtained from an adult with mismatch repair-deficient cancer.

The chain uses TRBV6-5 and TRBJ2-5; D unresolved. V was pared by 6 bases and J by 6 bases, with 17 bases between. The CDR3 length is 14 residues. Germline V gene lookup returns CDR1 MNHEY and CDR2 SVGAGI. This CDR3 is CASSRSSGGQTQYF. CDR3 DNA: TGTGCCAGCAGCAGGTCGTCCGGCGGTCAGACCCAGTACTTC.

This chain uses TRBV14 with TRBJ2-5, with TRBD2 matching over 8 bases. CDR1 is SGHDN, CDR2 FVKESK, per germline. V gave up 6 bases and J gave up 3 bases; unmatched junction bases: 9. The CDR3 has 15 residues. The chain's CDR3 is CASSPRGRGEETQYF. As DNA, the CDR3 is TGTGCCAGCAGTCCCCGGGGGCGGGGGGAAGAGACCCAGTACTTC.

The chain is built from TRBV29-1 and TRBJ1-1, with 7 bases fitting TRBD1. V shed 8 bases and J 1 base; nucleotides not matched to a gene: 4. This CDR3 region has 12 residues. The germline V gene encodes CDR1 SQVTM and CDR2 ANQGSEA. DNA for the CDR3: TGCAGCTTTGGACAGGCGAACACTGAAGCTTTCTTT. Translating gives CSFGQANTEAFF.

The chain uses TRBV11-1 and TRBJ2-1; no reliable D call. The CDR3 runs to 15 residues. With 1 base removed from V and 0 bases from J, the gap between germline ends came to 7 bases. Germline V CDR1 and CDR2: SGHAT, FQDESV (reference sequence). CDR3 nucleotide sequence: TGTGCCAGCAGCTTAGTCAGAAGCTCCTACAATGAGCAGTTCTTC. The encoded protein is CASSLVRSSYNEQFF.

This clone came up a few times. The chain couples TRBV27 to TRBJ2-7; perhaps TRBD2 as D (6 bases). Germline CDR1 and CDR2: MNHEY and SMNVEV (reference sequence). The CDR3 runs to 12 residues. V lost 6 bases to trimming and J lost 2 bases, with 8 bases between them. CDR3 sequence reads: CASSRGTYEQYF. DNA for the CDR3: TGTGCCAGCAGCCGCGGGACCTACGAGCAGTACTTC.

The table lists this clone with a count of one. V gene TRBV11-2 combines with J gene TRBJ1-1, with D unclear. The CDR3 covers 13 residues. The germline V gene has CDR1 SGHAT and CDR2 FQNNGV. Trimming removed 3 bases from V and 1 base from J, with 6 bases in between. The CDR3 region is CASSFERNTEAFF. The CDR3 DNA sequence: TGTGCCAGCAGCTTCGAGAGGAACACTGAAGCTTTCTTT.

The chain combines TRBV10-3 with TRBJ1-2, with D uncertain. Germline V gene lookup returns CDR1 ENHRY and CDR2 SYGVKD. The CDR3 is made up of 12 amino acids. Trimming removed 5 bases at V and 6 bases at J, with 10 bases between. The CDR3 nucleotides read TGTGCCATCAGTTCCCAGGCGGATGGCTACACCTTC. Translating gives CAISSQADGYTF.

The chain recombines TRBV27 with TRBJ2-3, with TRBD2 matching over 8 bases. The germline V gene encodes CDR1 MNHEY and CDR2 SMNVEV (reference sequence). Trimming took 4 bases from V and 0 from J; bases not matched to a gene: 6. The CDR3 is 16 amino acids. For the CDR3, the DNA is TGTGCCAGCAGTTCCGGACTAGCAGCTAGCACAGATACGCAGTATTTT. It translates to CASSSGLAASTDTQYF.

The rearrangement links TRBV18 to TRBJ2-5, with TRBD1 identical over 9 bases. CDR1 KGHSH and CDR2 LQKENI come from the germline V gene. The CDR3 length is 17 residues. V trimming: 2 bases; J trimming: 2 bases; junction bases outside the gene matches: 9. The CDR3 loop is CASSPSTPGTGQETQYF. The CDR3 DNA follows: TGTGCCAGCTCACCATCAACTCCCGGGACAGGGCAAGAGACCCAGTACTTC.

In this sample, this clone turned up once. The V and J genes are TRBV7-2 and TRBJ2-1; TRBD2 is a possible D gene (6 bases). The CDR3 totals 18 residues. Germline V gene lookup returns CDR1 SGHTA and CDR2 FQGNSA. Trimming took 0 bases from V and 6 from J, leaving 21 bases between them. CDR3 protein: CASSLASILALGINEQFF. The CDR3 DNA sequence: TGTGCCAGCAGCTTAGCCTCAATCCTAGCGCTGGGAATCAATGAGCAGTTCTTC.

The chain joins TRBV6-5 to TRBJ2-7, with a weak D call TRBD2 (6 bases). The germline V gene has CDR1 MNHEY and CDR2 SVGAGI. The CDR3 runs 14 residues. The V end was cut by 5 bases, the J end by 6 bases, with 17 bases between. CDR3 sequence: CASSLPGLEAEQYF. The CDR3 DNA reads TGTGCCAGCAGTCTCCCGGGACTCGAGGCCGAGCAGTACTTC.

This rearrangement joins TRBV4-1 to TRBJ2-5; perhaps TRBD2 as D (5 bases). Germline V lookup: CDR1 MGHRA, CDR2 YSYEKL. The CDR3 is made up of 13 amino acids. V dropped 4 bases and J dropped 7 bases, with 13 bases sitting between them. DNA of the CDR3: TGCGCCAGCAGCCGAGTGGACTTGGGGACCCAGTACTTC. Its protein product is CASSRVDLGTQYF.

Here the CDR3 reads CASTARGYTF. For the CDR3, the DNA is TGTGCCAGCACTGCCCGAGGCTACACCTTC. The chain carries TRBV6-5 and TRBJ1-2; unclear D gene. This CDR3 spans 10 amino acids. V shed 7 bases and J shed 8 bases, with 8 bases lying between them. The germline V gene encodes CDR1 MNHEY and CDR2 SVGAGI.

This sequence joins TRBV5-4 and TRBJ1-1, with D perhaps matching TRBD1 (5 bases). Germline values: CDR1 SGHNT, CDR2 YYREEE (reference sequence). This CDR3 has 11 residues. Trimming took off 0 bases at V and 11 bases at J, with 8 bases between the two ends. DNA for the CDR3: TGTGCCAGCAGCTTGGGAGGGGACGCTTTCTTT. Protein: CASSLGGDAFF.

The CDR3 DNA reads as TGTGCCAGCAGTCCTCCAGCATCAGATACGCAGTATTTT. Its protein product is CASSPPASDTQYF. This rearrangement joins TRBV7-3 to TRBJ2-3, with D hard to call. The CDR3 has 13 amino acids. Germline V lookup: CDR1 SGHTA, CDR2 FQGTGA. Trimming took 6 bases from V and 4 from J, leaving 11 bases between them.

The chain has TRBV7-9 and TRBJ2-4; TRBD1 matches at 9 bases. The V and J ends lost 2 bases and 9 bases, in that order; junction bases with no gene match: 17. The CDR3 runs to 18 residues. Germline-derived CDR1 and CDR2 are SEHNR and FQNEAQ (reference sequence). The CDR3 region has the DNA TGTGCCAGCAGCTTATCCCCGGGACAGGGACCAATTGAGGGCATTCAGTACTTC. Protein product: CASSLSPGQGPIEGIQYF.

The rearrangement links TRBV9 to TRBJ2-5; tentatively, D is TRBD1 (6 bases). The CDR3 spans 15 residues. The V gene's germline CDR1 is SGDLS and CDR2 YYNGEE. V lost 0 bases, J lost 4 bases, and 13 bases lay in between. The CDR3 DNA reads TGTGCCAGCAGCGTAGGGGGATTGGGGGCAGAGACCCAGTACTTC. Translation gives CASSVGGLGAETQYF.

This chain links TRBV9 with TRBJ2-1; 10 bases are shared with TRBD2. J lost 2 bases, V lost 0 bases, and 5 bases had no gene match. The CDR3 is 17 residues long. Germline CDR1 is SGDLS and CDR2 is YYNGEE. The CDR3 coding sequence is TGTGCCAGCAGCGTAGAAGGAACTAGCGGGGCCTACAATGAGCAGTTCTTC. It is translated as CASSVEGTSGAYNEQFF. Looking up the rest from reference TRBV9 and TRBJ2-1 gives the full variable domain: DSGVTQTPKHLITATGQRVTLRCSPRSGDLSVYWYQQSLDQGLQFLIQYYNGEERAKGNILERFSAQQFPDLHSELNLSSLELGDSALYFCASSVEGTSGAYNEQFFGPGTRLTVL.

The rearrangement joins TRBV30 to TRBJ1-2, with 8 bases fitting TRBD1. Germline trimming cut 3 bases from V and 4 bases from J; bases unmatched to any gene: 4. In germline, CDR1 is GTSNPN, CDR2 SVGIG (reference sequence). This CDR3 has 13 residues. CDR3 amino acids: CAWSDQGAYGYTF. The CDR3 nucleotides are TGTGCCTGGAGCGACCAGGGGGCCTATGGCTACACCTTC.

The DNA of the CDR3 is TGTGCCAGCTCACCACAGGGGGCTGGCTACGAGCAGTACTTC. Translation gives CASSPQGAGYEQYF. The V gene is TRBV18, the J gene TRBJ2-7, with TRBD1 matching over 7 bases. Germline loops: CDR1 KGHSH, CDR2 LQKENI. V shed 1 base and J 3 bases; nucleotides not matched to a gene: 3. The CDR3 contains 14 residues.

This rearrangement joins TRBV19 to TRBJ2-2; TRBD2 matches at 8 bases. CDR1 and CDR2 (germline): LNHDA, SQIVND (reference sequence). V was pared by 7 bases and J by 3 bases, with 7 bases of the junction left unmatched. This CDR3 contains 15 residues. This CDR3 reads CASTPGGVDTGELFF. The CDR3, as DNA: TGTGCCAGTACCCCGGGGGGGGTTGACACCGGGGAGCTGTTTTTT.

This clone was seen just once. CDR3 region: CASSRQGLNTEAFF. The CDR3 DNA sequence: TGTGCCAGCAGCCGCCAGGGGCTGAACACTGAAGCTTTCTTT. The gene calls are TRBV7-9 and TRBJ1-1; a weak D match, TRBD1 (6 bases). V was pared by 5 bases and J by 0 bases, with 10 bases between. This CDR3 comprises 14 residues. The germline V gene encodes CDR1 SEHNR and CDR2 FQNEAQ (reference sequence).

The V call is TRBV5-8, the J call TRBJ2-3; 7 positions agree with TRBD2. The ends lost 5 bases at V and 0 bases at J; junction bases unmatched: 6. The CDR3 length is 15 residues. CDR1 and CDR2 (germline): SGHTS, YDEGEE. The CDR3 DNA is TGTGCCAGCAGTCGGCTAGCGGCTAGCACAGATACGCAGTATTTT. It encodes CASSRLAASTDTQYF.

The CDR3 loop reads CASSIRRGRDEQYF. CDR3 nucleotide sequence: TGTGCCAGTAGTATAAGACGGGGAAGGGACGAGCAGTACTTC. This chain uses TRBV19 with TRBJ2-7, with D maybe TRBD2 (5 bases). This CDR3 region has 14 residues. The germline V and J ends were trimmed by 2 bases and 5 bases, with 13 bases remaining between them. Germline V gene sequence: CDR1 LNHDA, CDR2 SQIVND (reference sequence).